This T cell receptor beta chain was captured in a study of shared clonotypes between healthy human individuals. Study-wide context: Each donor contributed plates that comprised three CD4 naive, three CD4 memory, two CD8 naive and one CD8 memory. Findings of the study overall: The diversity represented, both genetic and in exposure history, was limited by few donors.

Regarding this clone: The antigen is unknown.

V lost 3 bases to trimming and J lost 10 bases; unmatched junction nucleotides: 15. There are 15 residues in the CDR3. Germline CDR1 and CDR2: SGHRS and YFSETQ. Study processing details: ImmunoSEQ supplied junction-only sequences lacking quality scores, so filtering was different. The repertoire was sequenced with immunoSEQ multiplex PCR; TCRdb's copy has only in-frame clones and lacks some. That table gives V, J and clone size, and the DNA gave D and trimming. The profile covers over 2 million clones, with around 92% appearing a single time and approximately 0.4% taken by the ten largest. This clonotype was obtained from a man between 18 and 29 years old in good health. Some clones in this sample may be carry-over from other donors' samples. The chain recombines TRBV5-1 with TRBJ2-5, with 7 nucleotides matching TRBD2. Input material: naive CD4+ T cells from PBMCs. The subset here: CD45RA+ positively selected. This CDR3 reads CASSSVAGAPGDQYF. The DNA for the CDR3 is TGCGCCAGCAGCTCCGTGGCGGGAGCGCCGGGGGACCAGTACTTC.